These T cell receptor beta chains were read from a single sample in a study of neurological immune-mediated disorders. Via MiXCR, TCRdb re-called the 5' RACE reads, giving one row per CDR3 protein. The sample carries 65,000 to 90,000 distinct CDR3 sequences, about 3% recorded once. Sequenced: PBMCs. Receptors originate from a woman aged 45-65 years with multiple sclerosis. The CDR3 runs from the conserved cysteine through the conserved F or W. A D gene is named only where the DNA matches it firmly. Clone size is not always given. Where it is, it says once, few, many or a class for expanded clones.

>TRBV5-1|many|TRBJ2-1|-
TGCGCCAGCAGCTTGAGTCAGACCGTAATTAATGAGCAGTTCTTC
CASSLSQTVINEQFF
>TRBV5-1|many|TRBJ1-2|TRBD1
TGCGCCAGCAGCTTGGTGGACAGGGCCCCTAACTATGGCTACACCTTC
CASSLVDRAPNYGYTF
>TRBV7-6|many|TRBJ2-2|-
TGTGCCAGCAGTCCTAGGGAGGCCGGGGAGCTGTTTTTT
CASSPREAGELFF
>TRBV20-1|many|TRBJ2-7|TRBD2
TGCAGTGCCCAAAGAAATATAGGGACTAGATCCTACGAGCAGTACTTC
CSAQRNIGTRSYEQYF
>TRBV20-1|many|TRBJ1-1|-
TGCAGTGCTTGGGCCCTTGGGCGCATGAACACTGAAGCTTTCTTT
CSAWALGRMNTEAFF
>TRBV20-1|many|TRBJ2-2|-
TGCAGTGCCAGGCTTGACGGCCCGAACACCGGGGAGCTGTTTTTT
CSARLDGPNTGELFF
>TRBV20-1|many|TRBJ2-7|-
TGCAGTGCTAGAGAGAGTACGAATTTCCTTAGCTCCTACGAGCAGTACTTC
CSARESTNFLSSYEQYF
>TRBV27|many|TRBJ1-1|-
TGTGCCAGCAGAAACGGTTACTCCAACACTGAAGCTTTCTTT
CASRNGYSNTEAFF
>TRBV20-1|many|TRBJ2-3|-
TGCAGTGCTAGAGATTCGGCCGGGGCAGATACGCAGTATTTT
CSARDSAGADTQYF
>TRBV20-1|many|TRBJ1-2|-
TGCAGTGCTAGAGAGATGCGCCCAGGTCGGAACTATGGCTACACCTTC
CSAREMRPGRNYGYTF
>TRBV7-9|many|TRBJ1-1|-
TGTGCCAGCAGCTTACCACGCTACACTGAAGCTTTCTTT
CASSLPRYTEAFF
>TRBV5-1|many|TRBJ1-1|-
TGCGCCAGCAACCTTGGTCCTCCCCAGTGGCACACTGAAGCTTTCTTT
CASNLGPPQWHTEAFF
>TRBV18|many|TRBJ2-5|-
TGTGCCAGCTCACCGGGACGGATTCAAGAGACCCAGTACTTC
CASSPGRIQETQYF
>TRBV18|many|TRBJ2-7|-
TGTGCCAGCTCTCGTGGGGCTAGCGTTGGCTACGAGCAGTACTTC
CASSRGASVGYEQYF
>TRBV4-2|many|TRBJ2-2|-
TGTGCCAGCAGCCAAGATCGGCCTAACACCGGGGAGCTGTTTTTT
CASSQDRPNTGELFF
>TRBV18|-|TRBJ2-4|-
TGTGCCAGCTCGGGGGAGCCTAAAAACATTCAGTACTTC
CASSGEPKNIQYF
>TRBV20-1|many|TRBJ2-5|-
TGCAGTGCTTTCGACCAGAGGGAGACCCAGTACTTC
CSAFDQRETQYF
>TRBV12-3/TRBV12-4|many|TRBJ2-1|-
TGTGCCAGCAGAGACTTAGGAACCTTCAATGAGCAGTTCTTC
CASRDLGTFNEQFF
>TRBV3-1|many|TRBJ1-1|-
TGTGCCAGCAGCCAAGAAGGGTTCGGGAACACTGAAGCTTTCTTT
CASSQEGFGNTEAFF
>TRBV5-5|few|TRBJ2-4|-
TGTGACAGCAGCACCCATCAGGGACTGGAGTACTTC
CDSSTHQGLEYF
>TRBV18|many|TRBJ2-1|TRBD2
TGTGCCAGCTCACAACTAGCGGGAGATCTTAATAGGCACAATGAGCAGTTCTTC
CASSQLAGDLNRHNEQFF
>TRBV20-1|many|TRBJ2-3|-
TGCAGTGCTAGCCCCACGCTACAGGGAGCCTCTAGCACAGATACGCAGTATTTT
CSASPTLQGASSTDTQYF
>TRBV12-3/TRBV12-4|many|TRBJ1-1|-
TGTGCCAGCAGACTCGACAGCCGACCCGCTTTCTTT
CASRLDSRPAFF
>TRBV11-3|many|TRBJ2-3|-
TGTGCCAGCAGCTACAGCGGGAGCACAGATACGCAGTATTTT
CASSYSGSTDTQYF
>TRBV7-6|many|TRBJ2-1|TRBD2
TGTGCCAGCAGCTTCCAGATAGCGGGGGGGCCAGGTAATGAGCAGTTCTTC
CASSFQIAGGPGNEQFF
>TRBV9|few|TRBJ1-1|-
TGTGCCAGCAGCGTTCCCCCCGGGATAGGCCATGAAGCTTTCTTT
CASSVPPGIGHEAFF
>TRBV18|many|TRBJ1-4|-
TGTGCCAGCTCACCGAGGGAAACTAATGAAAAACTGTTTTTT
CASSPRETNEKLFF
>TRBV29-1|many|TRBJ2-5|-
TGCAGCGCGATCGAAGGACAGCGCCAAGAGACCCAGTACTTC
CSAIEGQRQETQYF
>TRBV10-3|once|TRBJ1-4|-
TGTGCCATCAGTGAAGGTTGGAAACTGTTTTTT
CAISEGWKLFF
>TRBV5-5|many|TRBJ2-7|TRBD1
TGTGCCAGCAGCCCGACAGGGGACTACGAGCAGTACTTC
CASSPTGDYEQYF
>TRBV7-2|many|TRBJ2-3|-
TGTGCCAGCACCTGGACAGCTAGCACAGATACGCAGTATTTT
CASTWTASTDTQYF
>TRBV20-1|many|TRBJ2-1|TRBD1
TGCAGTGCTGACCAGGGGGCCTTATACAATGAGCAGTTCTTC
CSADQGALYNEQFF
>TRBV5-1|many|TRBJ2-5|-
TGCGCCAGCAGCTTGACGGGGAGTGAGACCCAGTACTTC
CASSLTGSETQYF
>TRBV9|many|TRBJ1-3|-
TGTGCCAGCAGCGCGGGGCTAAGCTCTGGAAACACCATATATTTT
CASSAGLSSGNTIYF
>TRBV3-1|many|TRBJ1-6|-
TGTGCCAGCAGCCAAGGTAGGGGAAATTCACCCCTCCACTTT
CASSQGRGNSPLHF
>TRBV6-5|many|TRBJ2-3|TRBD2
TGTGCCAGCAGTTACTCGACTAGCGGGAGTGAAGCAGATACGCAGTATTTT
CASSYSTSGSEADTQYF
>TRBV6-5|many|TRBJ2-3|-
TGTGCCAGCAGTTACTCGATCTCATCGGGGGCCGAGACAGATACGCAGTATTTT
CASSYSISSGAETDTQYF
>TRBV7-7|many|TRBJ2-2|-
TGTGCTAGCAGCTACGAGAACACCGGGGAGCTGTTTTTT
CASSYENTGELFF